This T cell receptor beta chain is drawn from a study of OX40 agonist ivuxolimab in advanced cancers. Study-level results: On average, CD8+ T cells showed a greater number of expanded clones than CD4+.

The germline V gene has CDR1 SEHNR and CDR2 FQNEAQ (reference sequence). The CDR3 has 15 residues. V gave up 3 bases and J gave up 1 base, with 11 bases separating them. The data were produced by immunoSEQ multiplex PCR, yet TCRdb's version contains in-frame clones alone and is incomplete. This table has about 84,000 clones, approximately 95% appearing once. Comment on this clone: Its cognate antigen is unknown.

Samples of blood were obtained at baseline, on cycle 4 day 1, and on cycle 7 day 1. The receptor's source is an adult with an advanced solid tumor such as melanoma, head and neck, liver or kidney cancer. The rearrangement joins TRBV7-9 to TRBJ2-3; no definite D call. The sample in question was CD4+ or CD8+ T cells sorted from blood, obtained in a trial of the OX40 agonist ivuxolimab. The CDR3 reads CASSFGFLGTDTQYF. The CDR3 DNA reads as TGTGCCAGCAGCTTCGGGTTTCTTGGCACAGATACGCAGTATTTT.